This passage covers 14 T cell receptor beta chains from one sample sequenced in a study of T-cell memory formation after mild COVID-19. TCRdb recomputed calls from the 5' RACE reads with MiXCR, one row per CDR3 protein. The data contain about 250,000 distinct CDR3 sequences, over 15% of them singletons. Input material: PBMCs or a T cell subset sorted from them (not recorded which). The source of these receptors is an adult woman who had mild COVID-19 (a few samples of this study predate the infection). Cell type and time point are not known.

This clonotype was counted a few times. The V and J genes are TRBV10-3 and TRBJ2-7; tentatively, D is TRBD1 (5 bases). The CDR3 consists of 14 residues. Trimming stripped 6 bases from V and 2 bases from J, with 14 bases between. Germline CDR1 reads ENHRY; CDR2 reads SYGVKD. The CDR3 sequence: CAISQGPFTYEQYF. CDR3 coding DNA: TGTGCCATCAGCCAGGGTCCCTTCACCTACGAGCAGTACTTC.

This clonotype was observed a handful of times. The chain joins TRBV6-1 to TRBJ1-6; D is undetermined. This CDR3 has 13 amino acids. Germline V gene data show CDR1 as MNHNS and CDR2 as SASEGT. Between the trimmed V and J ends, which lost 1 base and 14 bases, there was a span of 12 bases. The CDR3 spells CASSEVGSLTLHF. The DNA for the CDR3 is TGTGCCAGCAGTGAAGTAGGCAGTCTGACCCTCCACTTT.

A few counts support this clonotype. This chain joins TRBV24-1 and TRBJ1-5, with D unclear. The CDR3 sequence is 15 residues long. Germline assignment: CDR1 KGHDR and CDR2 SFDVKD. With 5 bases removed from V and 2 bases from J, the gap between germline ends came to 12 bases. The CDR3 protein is CATSAKGGGNQPQHF. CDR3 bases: TGTGCCACCAGTGCGAAGGGCGGAGGCAATCAGCCCCAGCATTTT.

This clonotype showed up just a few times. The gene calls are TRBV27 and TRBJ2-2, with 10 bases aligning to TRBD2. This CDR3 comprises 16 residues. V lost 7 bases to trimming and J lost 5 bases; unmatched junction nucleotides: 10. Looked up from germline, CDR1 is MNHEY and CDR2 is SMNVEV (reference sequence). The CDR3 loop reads CASTLSLAGVTGELFF. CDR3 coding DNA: TGTGCCAGCACCTTAAGCCTAGCGGGAGTTACCGGGGAGCTGTTTTTT.

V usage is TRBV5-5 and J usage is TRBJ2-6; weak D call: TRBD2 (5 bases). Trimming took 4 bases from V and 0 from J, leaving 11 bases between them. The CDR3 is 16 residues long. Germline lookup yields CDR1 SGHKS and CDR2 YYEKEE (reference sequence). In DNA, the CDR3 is TGTGCCAGCAGCCGCTGGAGGCCCTCTGGGGCCAACGTCCTGACTTTC. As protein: CASSRWRPSGANVLTF.

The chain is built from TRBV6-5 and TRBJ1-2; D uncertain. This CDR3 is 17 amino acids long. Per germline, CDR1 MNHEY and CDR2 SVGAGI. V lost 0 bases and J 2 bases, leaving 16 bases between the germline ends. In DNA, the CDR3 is TGTGCCAGCAGTTACTCGAGTAGCACCGCCAAAAACTATGGCTACACCTTC. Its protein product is CASSYSSSTAKNYGYTF.

In DNA, the CDR3 is TGTGCCAGCAGTGCGACAGGGTCGGGGACTGAAGCTTTCTTT. Translated, it gives CASSATGSGTEAFF. The V gene is TRBV12-3 or TRBV12-4, the J gene TRBJ1-1; 7 bases map to TRBD1. The CDR3 length is 14 residues. Unmatched junction bases numbered 8, after V lost 5 bases and J lost 5 bases.

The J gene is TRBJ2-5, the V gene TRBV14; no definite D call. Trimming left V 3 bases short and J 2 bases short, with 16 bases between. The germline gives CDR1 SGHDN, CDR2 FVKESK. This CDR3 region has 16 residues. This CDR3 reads CASSHPKGREQETQYF. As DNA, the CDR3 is TGTGCCAGCAGCCACCCAAAGGGAAGGGAACAAGAGACCCAGTACTTC.

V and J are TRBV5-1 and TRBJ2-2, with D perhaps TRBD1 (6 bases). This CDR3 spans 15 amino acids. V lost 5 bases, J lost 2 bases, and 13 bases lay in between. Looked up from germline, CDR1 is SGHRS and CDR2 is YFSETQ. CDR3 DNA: TGCGCCAGCAGATTAGACAGGCCTAACACCGGGGAGCTGTTTTTT. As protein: CASRLDRPNTGELFF.

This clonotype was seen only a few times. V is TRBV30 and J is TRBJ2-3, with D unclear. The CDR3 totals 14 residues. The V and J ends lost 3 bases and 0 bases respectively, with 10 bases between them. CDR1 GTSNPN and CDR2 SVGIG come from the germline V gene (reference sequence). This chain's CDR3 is CAWSPSRSTDTQYF. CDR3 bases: TGTGCCTGGAGCCCCTCGCGGAGCACAGATACGCAGTATTTT.

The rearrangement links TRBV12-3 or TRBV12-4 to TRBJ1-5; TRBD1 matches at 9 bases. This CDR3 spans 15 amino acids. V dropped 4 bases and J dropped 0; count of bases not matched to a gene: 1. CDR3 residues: CASSYRGPSNQPQHF. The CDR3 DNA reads TGTGCCAGCAGTTACAGGGGGCCTAGCAATCAGCCCCAGCATTTT.

DNA of the CDR3: TGTGCCAGCTCCCGAAGTCGGGGGCCAGATACGCAGTATTTT. Translation gives CASSRSRGPDTQYF. The chain combines TRBV11-1 with TRBJ2-3, with D perhaps given as TRBD1 or TRBD2 (6 bases each). Per germline, CDR1 SGHAT and CDR2 FQDESV (reference sequence). V lost 8 bases and J 4 bases, leaving 16 bases between the germline ends. The CDR3 is 14 amino acids. Full variable domain (remainder filled in from reference TRBV11-1 and TRBJ2-3): EAEVAQSPRYKITEKSQAVAFWCDPISGHATLYWYRQILGQGPELLVQFQDESVVDDSQLPKDRFSAERLKGVDSTLKIQPAELGDSAMYLCASSRSRGPDTQYFGPGTRLTVL.

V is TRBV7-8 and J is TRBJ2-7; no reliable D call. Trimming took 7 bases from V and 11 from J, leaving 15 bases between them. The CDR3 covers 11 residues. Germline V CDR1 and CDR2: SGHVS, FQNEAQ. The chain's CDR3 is CASTSAARKYF. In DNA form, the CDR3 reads TGTGCCAGCACCTCCGCGGCTCGTAAGTACTTC.

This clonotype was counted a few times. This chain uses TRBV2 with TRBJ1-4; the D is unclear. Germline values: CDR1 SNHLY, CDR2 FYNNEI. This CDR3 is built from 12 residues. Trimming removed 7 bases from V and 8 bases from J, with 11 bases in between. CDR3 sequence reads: CASTRQAEKLFF. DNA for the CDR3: TGTGCCAGCACACGGCAGGCGGAAAAACTGTTTTTT.